This T cell receptor (beta chain) was identified during a study of blood T cell repertoires in COVID-19. Clones were read by immunoSEQ multiplex PCR, and TCRdb kept only the in-frame ones, dropping some. The sample consists of 300,000 to 400,000 clones, 75% to 90% of them appearing once. The trim removed 0 bases at V and 4 bases at J, leaving 7 bases unmatched. CDR3 size: 16 residues. Germline assignment: CDR1 SGDLS and CDR2 YYNGEE. The J gene is TRBJ1-3, the V gene TRBV9; 7 bases line up with TRBD1. The specimen was peripheral blood. This receptor was identified in a woman aged 50 to 60 with COVID-19, enrolled during active disease. CDR3 DNA: TGTGCCAGCAGCGTAGCACAGGGGCAAACCGGAAACACCATATATTTT. It specifies CASSVAQGQTGNTIYF.